This T cell receptor beta chain was identified during a study of Graves' ophthalmopathy and Graves' hyperthyroidism. The study's findings and limits: Progression of ophthalmopathy was predicted by the model with 65% to 71% sensitivity and just under 75% specificity. Researchers report that a 13-signature model separated ophthalmopathy from stable hyperthyroidism, posting around 86% sensitivity and roughly 83% specificity.

Germline CDR1 reads LNHDA; CDR2 reads SQIVND (reference sequence). J was trimmed by 1 base and V by 7 bases; bases with no gene match: 14. The CDR3 contains 18 residues. Comments on this clonotype: Its target is unknown.

The TCR beta CDR3 regions underwent amplification from RNA transcripts. The library came from an HTBI-primed first-round RT-PCR and a second-round multiplex PCR. MiXCR, run by TCRdb on the multiplex PCR reads, gives a single entry per CDR3 protein. This sample yields tens of thousands of distinct CDR3 sequences, of which around 52% are seen a single time; 18% belongs to the top ten. The receptor's source is an adult man with Graves' ophthalmopathy. This chain uses TRBV19 with TRBJ1-5, with 9 bases matching TRBD1. Source material: peripheral blood. CDR3 protein: CASNLGLTGGRSNQPQHF. The CDR3 DNA reads as TGTGCCAGTAACCTGGGGCTTACAGGGGGCAGGAGCAATCAGCCCCAGCATTTT.